The 28 T cell receptor beta chains below come from one sample, sequenced in a study of post-analysis software for immune sequencing data. Findings and caveats of the study: In patients, roughly 5 TRBV segments were more frequent than in controls, with TRBV5-6, TRBV5-1 and TRBV20-1 among them.

cDNA libraries of TCR beta carried unique molecular identifiers. MiXCR, applied by TCRdb to the PCR reads, yields one record per CDR3 protein. The repertoire consists of 380,000 or so distinct CDR3 sequences, with roughly 36% occurring once and the leading ten covering 13%. Their cognate antigens are unknown. Sequenced material: blood. These receptors were obtained from a girl between 10 and 17 years old with multiple sclerosis.

This clonotype occurred a few times. The genes are TRBV4-1 and TRBJ2-1; D remains ambiguous. The V gene's germline CDR1 is MGHRA and CDR2 YSYEKL. The CDR3 loop spans 17 amino acids. The V and J ends lost 0 bases and 0 bases respectively, with 12 bases between them. In DNA form, the CDR3 reads TGCGCCAGCAGCCAAGACTTCAGGTCGAGCTCCTACAATGAGCAGTTCTTC. Its protein product is CASSQDFRSSSYNEQFF.

This chain uses TRBV12-3 or TRBV12-4 with TRBJ2-2; no firm D call. The V end lost 6 bases, the J end lost 0 bases, and 11 bases lay between the germline ends. The CDR3 has 15 residues. The DNA for the CDR3 is TGTGCCAGCAGCAGATTCAACACGAACACCGGGGAGCTGTTTTTT. Amino acid sequence: CASSRFNTNTGELFF.

The J gene is TRBJ2-3, the V gene TRBV6-5, with 7 positions matching TRBD1. V was clipped by 7 bases and J by 4 bases; unmatched bases: 8. Germline CDR1 and CDR2: MNHEY and SVGAGI. CDR3 size: 14 residues. CDR3 region: CASTRAGGADTQYF. In nucleotides, the CDR3 is TGTGCCAGCACCCGGGCAGGGGGAGCAGATACGCAGTATTTT.

This clonotype was recorded a few times. This chain uses TRBV5-1 with TRBJ2-1; D possibly corresponds to TRBD2 (6 bases). CDR3 length: 15 amino acids. Germline V lookup: CDR1 SGHRS, CDR2 YFSETQ. V lost 0 bases to trimming and J lost 10 bases, with 17 bases between them. The CDR3 loop is CASSLDAAGGLEQFF. Written as DNA, the CDR3 is TGCGCCAGCAGCTTGGATGCGGCAGGAGGGTTGGAGCAGTTCTTC.

The rearrangement joins TRBV5-1 to TRBJ2-5, with TRBD1 matching 7 bases. V gave up 0 bases and J gave up 4 bases; unmatched junction bases: 6. Looked up from germline, CDR1 is SGHRS and CDR2 is YFSETQ. This CDR3 is 15 amino acids long. The CDR3 reads CASSLARDSRETQYF. In nucleotides, the CDR3 is TGCGCCAGCAGCTTGGCCAGGGACAGCAGAGAGACCCAGTACTTC.

The chain recombines TRBV4-1 with TRBJ2-1; D is possibly TRBD1 or TRBD2 (5 bases each). V lost 3 bases to trimming and J lost 4 bases, with 16 bases between them. This CDR3 is built from 16 residues. Germline loops: CDR1 MGHRA, CDR2 YSYEKL. CDR3 residues: CASSQRTGPTYNEQFF. The CDR3 coding sequence is TGCGCCAGCAGCCAGCGCACGGGACCCACTTACAATGAGCAGTTCTTC.

The V call is TRBV7-3, the J call TRBJ1-6, with 7 bases fitting TRBD1. V lost 2 bases and J lost 7; bases outside the gene matches: 5. Looked up from germline, CDR1 is SGHTA and CDR2 is FQGTGA. The CDR3 extends over 15 amino acids. CDR3 protein: CASSLFGTANSPLHF. As DNA, the CDR3 is TGTGCCAGCAGCTTATTCGGGACAGCCAATTCACCCCTCCACTTT.

The chain joins TRBV11-2 to TRBJ2-1, with TRBD1 identical over 9 bases. With 5 bases clipped from V and 8 bases from J, the junction kept 4 bases outside the gene matches. The CDR3 has 13 amino acids. Per the germline V gene, CDR1 is SGHAT and CDR2 is FQNNGV. The CDR3 protein is CASSGQGFDEQFF. The CDR3 nucleotides read TGTGCCAGCAGCGGACAGGGGTTCGATGAGCAGTTCTTC.

J is TRBJ1-4 and V is TRBV18, with a tentative D call TRBD1 (6 bases). V was cut by 1 base and J by 8 bases, with 8 bases left in between. The CDR3 covers 13 residues. Germline V lookup: CDR1 KGHSH, CDR2 LQKENI. The CDR3 nucleotides read TGTGCCAGCTCACCACGGACAGACGAAAAACTGTTTTTT. Protein product: CASSPRTDEKLFF.

This clonotype has a count of ten or more. The rearrangement uses TRBV6-5 and TRBJ2-3; tentatively, D is TRBD1 or TRBD2 (5 bases each). V dropped 0 bases and J dropped 0 bases, with 10 bases sitting between them. Germline CDR1 is MNHEY and CDR2 is SVGAGI. The CDR3 has 16 amino acids. Here the CDR3 reads CASSYSGWGSTDTQYF. Written as DNA, the CDR3 is TGTGCCAGCAGTTACTCAGGTTGGGGGAGCACAGATACGCAGTATTTT.

V usage is TRBV12-3 or TRBV12-4 and J usage is TRBJ1-4; a weak D match, TRBD1 (6 bases). V was trimmed by 3 bases and J by 4 bases, leaving 12 bases between them. The CDR3 is made up of 15 amino acids. CDR3 nucleotides: TGTGCCAGCAGTTTGGCGGGACATGTTAATGAAAAACTGTTTTTT. It codes for CASSLAGHVNEKLFF.

The chain joins TRBV6-5 to TRBJ1-5, with TRBD1 as a possible D gene (6 bases). Trimming removed 4 bases at V and 7 bases at J, with 11 bases between. The CDR3 runs to 13 residues. Germline CDR1 reads MNHEY; CDR2 reads SVGAGI. The CDR3 DNA reads TGTGCCAGCAGTTTAAACAGGGTGCAGCCCCAGCATTTT. It is translated as CASSLNRVQPQHF.

V usage is TRBV12-5 and J usage is TRBJ1-1; D uncertain. The CDR3 has 15 residues. In germline, CDR1 is LGHNT, CDR2 FRNRAP. The germline V and J ends were trimmed by 1 base and 1 base, with 10 bases remaining between them. The CDR3 nucleotides read TGTGCTAGTGGTTTGGATCCTCCATGGAACACTGAAGCTTTCTTT. It is translated as CASGLDPPWNTEAFF.

This clonotype was seen a few times. The genes are TRBV19 and TRBJ2-1, with 15 positions matching TRBD2. In germline, CDR1 is LNHDA, CDR2 SQIVND (reference sequence). J lost 2 bases, V lost 3 bases, and 2 bases had no gene match. CDR3 length: 17 residues. The CDR3 DNA follows: TGTGCCAGTAGTATTTGGACTAGCGGGGGGGCCTACAATGAGCAGTTCTTC. Translated, it gives CASSIWTSGGAYNEQFF.

This clonotype was seen only a few times. CDR3 residues: CASSWTAPGQGARAPAFF. Written as DNA, the CDR3 is TGTGCCAGCAGCTGGACCGCGCCGGGACAGGGGGCGCGGGCGCCAGCTTTCTTT. The rearrangement links TRBV6-1 to TRBJ1-1; 12 nucleotides align to TRBD1. Per germline, CDR1 MNHNS and CDR2 SASEGT. The length of the CDR3 is 18 residues. The V segment lost 6 bases and the J segment 10 bases; nucleotides outside the gene matches: 21.

The chain joins TRBV12-3 or TRBV12-4 to TRBJ2-5; 7 nucleotides agree with TRBD1. Trimming at V came to 6 bases and at J to 1 base, leaving 8 bases not matched to a gene. The CDR3 has 15 residues. CDR3 sequence: CASSGDRARQETQYF. CDR3 DNA sequence: TGTGCCAGCAGCGGAGACAGGGCGCGCCAAGAGACCCAGTACTTC.

Ten or more counts support this clonotype. J is TRBJ2-1 and V is TRBV10-3, with D possibly being TRBD2 (5 bases). The V end lost 3 bases, the J end lost 7 bases, and 16 bases lay between the germline ends. This CDR3 has 15 residues. Per the germline V gene, CDR1 is ENHRY and CDR2 is SYGVKD. The CDR3 region is CAISDPTGVKNEQFF. In DNA, the CDR3 is TGTGCCATCAGTGATCCGACCGGGGTAAAAAATGAGCAGTTCTTC.

This clonotype was seen only a few times. This chain joins TRBV12-3 or TRBV12-4 and TRBJ1-2; D call uncertain. CDR3 length: 13 residues. Trimming stripped 3 bases from V and 2 bases from J, with 7 bases between. CDR3 coding DNA: TGTGCCAGCAGTTTTGGCACCAACTATGGCTACACCTTC. Its protein product is CASSFGTNYGYTF.

V gene TRBV4-1 combines with J gene TRBJ2-1; D is unclear. Per the germline V gene, CDR1 is MGHRA and CDR2 is YSYEKL. V shed 2 bases and J shed 4 bases, with 9 bases lying between them. CDR3 length equals 14 residues. CDR3 sequence: CASSQRTAYNEQFF. The CDR3 nucleotides read TGCGCCAGCAGCCAACGAACCGCGTACAATGAGCAGTTCTTC.

A remark on this clonotype: A read error may produce the germline difference seen at one junction end. V gene TRBV2 combines with J gene TRBJ2-3; TRBD2 agrees at 8 bases. The CDR3 sequence is 13 residues long. Looked up from germline, CDR1 is SNHLY and CDR2 is FYNNEI. The CDR3 region has the DNA TGTGTCAGCCCGGGACTAGAAGCTTATACGCAGTATTTT. This sequence encodes CVSPGLEAYTQYF.

V is TRBV29-1 and J is TRBJ2-5; D remains ambiguous. The CDR3 runs to 14 residues. Between the trimmed V and J ends, which lost 0 bases and 4 bases, there was a span of 12 bases. The germline V gene has CDR1 SQVTM and CDR2 ANQGSEA. Here the CDR3 DNA reads TGCAGCGTTGAAGATCGTAGGGTACGAGAGACCCAGTACTTC. Translation: CSVEDRRVRETQYF. The full variable domain, in which reference TRBV29-1 and TRBJ2-5 provide the parts outside the CDR3, is SAVISQKPSRDICQRGTSLTIQCQVDSQVTMMFWYRQQPGQSLTLIATANQGSEATYESGFVIDKFPISRPNLTFSTLTVSNMSPEDSSIYLCSVEDRRVRETQYFGPGTRLLVL.

The chain links TRBV6-2 or TRBV6-3 to TRBJ2-3; 10 bases fit TRBD2. This CDR3 contains 19 residues. The germline V gene has CDR1 MNHEY and CDR2 SVGEGT. Losses at the gene ends were 6 bases for V and 0 bases for J; bases not matched to a gene: 15. CDR3 sequence reads: CASSLLPSGGLPSTDTQYF. CDR3 sequence (DNA): TGTGCCAGCAGCCTCCTCCCTAGCGGGGGTTTACCAAGCACAGATACGCAGTATTTT.

The V call is TRBV7-9, the J call TRBJ2-2; 8 nucleotides match TRBD2. J was trimmed by 1 base and V by 5 bases; bases with no gene match: 3. The CDR3 contains 15 residues. CDR1 is SEHNR, CDR2 FQNEAQ, per germline (reference sequence). The CDR3 nucleotides are TGTGCCAGCAGCCTGAGCGGGGGGAACACCGGGGAGCTGTTTTTT. Its protein is CASSLSGGNTGELFF.

The table lists this clonotype with a few counts. V is TRBV20-1 and J is TRBJ2-5; TRBD2 aligns across 9 bases. With V trimmed by 4 bases and J by 1 base, 4 bases remained unmatched. Germline V CDR1 and CDR2: DFQATT, SNEGSKA (reference sequence). The CDR3 totals 14 residues. This CDR3 reads CSATGSGSQETQYF. CDR3 bases: TGCAGTGCTACAGGTAGCGGGAGCCAAGAGACCCAGTACTTC.

This chain connects TRBV12-3 or TRBV12-4 to TRBJ2-5; a weak D match, TRBD1 (6 bases). There are 15 residues in the CDR3. Trimming shortened V by 3 bases and J by 2 bases, and 13 bases separated the two germline ends. The DNA for the CDR3 is TGTGCCAGCAGTTTGAGACAGGTGGGACAAGAGACCCAGTACTTC. Translated, it gives CASSLRQVGQETQYF.

In nucleotides, the CDR3 is TGTGCCAGCAATGGGGACAGCCGCAATCAGCCCCAGCATTTT. This encodes CASNGDSRNQPQHF. This chain links TRBV6-6 with TRBJ1-5, with 7 bases lining up with TRBD1. The CDR3 has 14 amino acids. CDR1 is MNHNY and CDR2 is SVGAGI in the germline V gene (reference sequence). Trimming took 7 bases from V and 2 from J; bases not matched to a gene: 5.

There are a few counts of this clonotype. The V call is TRBV7-2, the J call TRBJ2-1, with 10 bases that match TRBD2. The germline V gene has CDR1 SGHTA and CDR2 FQGNSA. The CDR3 totals 20 residues. The trim removed 1 base at V and 8 bases at J, leaving 20 bases unmatched. The DNA of the CDR3 is TGTGCCAGCAGCTTAGGTGCGGGGCTAGCGGGGGCCATCCCGCAGTATGAGCAGTTCTTC. It is translated as CASSLGAGLAGAIPQYEQFF.

This sequence joins TRBV30 and TRBJ2-5, with 8 bases identical to TRBD1. The assigned J gene may be wrong: the sequence end matches TRBJ2-7 better. Germline V gene sequence: CDR1 GTSNPN, CDR2 SVGIG (reference sequence). The CDR3 has 14 residues. The CDR3 nucleotides are TGTGCCTGGAGTAAGGGGACAGGAGGCTACGAGCAGTACTTC. It yields the protein CAWSKGTGGYEQYF.